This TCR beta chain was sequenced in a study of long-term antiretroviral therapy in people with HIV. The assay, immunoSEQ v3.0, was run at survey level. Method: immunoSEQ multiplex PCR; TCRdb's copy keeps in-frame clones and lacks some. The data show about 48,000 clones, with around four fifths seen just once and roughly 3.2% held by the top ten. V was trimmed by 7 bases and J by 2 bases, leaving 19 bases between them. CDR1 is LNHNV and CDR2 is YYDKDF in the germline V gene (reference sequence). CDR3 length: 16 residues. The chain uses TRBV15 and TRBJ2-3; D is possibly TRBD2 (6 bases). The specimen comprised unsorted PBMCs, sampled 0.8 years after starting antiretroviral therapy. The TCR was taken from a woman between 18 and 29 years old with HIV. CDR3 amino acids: CATTLGGSGTTDTQYF. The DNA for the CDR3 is TGTGCCACCACACTTGGAGGGAGCGGCACCACAGATACGCAGTATTTT.